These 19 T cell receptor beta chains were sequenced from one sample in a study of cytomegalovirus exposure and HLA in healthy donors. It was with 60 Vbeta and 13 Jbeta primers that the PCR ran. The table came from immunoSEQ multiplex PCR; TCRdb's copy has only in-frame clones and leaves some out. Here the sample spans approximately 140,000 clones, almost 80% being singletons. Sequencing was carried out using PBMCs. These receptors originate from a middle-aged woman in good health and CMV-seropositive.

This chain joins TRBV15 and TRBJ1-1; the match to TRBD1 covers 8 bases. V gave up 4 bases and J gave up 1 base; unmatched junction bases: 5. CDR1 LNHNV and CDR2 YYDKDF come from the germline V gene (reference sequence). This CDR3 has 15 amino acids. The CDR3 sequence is CATSNTGTGNTEAFF. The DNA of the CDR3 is TGTGCCACCAGCAACACCGGGACAGGGAACACTGAAGCTTTCTTT.

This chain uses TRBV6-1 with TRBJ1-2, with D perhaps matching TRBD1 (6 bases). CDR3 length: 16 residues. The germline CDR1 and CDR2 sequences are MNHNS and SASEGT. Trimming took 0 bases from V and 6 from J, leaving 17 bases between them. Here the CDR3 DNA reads TGTGCCAGCAGTGAAGCGCAAAAGGGGGGGAGAAATGGCTACACCTTC. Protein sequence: CASSEAQKGGRNGYTF.

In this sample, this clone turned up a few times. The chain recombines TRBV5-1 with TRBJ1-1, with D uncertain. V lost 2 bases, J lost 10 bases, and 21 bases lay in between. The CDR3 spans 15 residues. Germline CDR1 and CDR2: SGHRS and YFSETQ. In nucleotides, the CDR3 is TGCGCCAGCAGCTTAGTCGCAGGTAATAGCGTACCAGCTTTCTTT. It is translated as CASSLVAGNSVPAFF.

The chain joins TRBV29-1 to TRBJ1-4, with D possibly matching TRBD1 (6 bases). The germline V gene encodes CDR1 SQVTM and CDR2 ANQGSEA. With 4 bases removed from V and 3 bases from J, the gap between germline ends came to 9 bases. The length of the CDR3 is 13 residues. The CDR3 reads CSVGWTANEKLFF. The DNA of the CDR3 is TGCAGCGTTGGATGGACAGCTAATGAAAAACTGTTTTTT.

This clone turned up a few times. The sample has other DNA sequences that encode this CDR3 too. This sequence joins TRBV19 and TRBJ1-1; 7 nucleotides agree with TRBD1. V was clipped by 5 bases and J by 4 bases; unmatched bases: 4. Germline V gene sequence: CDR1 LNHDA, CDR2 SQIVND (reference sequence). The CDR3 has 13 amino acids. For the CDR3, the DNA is TGTGCCAGTAGTTCCCAGGGGGGCACTGAAGCTTTCTTT. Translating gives CASSSQGGTEAFF.

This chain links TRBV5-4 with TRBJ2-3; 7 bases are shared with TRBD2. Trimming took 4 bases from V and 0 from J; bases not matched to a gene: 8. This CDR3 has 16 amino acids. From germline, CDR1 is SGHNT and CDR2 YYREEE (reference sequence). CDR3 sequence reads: CASSHPTSPSTDTQYF. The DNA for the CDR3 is TGTGCCAGCAGCCATCCGACTAGCCCTAGCACAGATACGCAGTATTTT.

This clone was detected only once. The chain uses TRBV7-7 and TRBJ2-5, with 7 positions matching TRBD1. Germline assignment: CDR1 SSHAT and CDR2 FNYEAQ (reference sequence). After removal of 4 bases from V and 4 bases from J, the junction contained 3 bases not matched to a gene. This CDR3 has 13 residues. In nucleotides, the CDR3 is TGTGCCAGCAGCTACGGGACAGCAGAGACCCAGTACTTC. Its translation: CASSYGTAETQYF.

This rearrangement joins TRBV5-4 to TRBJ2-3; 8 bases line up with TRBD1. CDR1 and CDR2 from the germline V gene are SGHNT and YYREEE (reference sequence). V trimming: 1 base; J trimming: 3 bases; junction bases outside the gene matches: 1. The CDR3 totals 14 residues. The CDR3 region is CASSLWTGTDTQYF. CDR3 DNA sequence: TGTGCCAGCAGCTTGTGGACAGGGACAGATACGCAGTATTTT.

The CDR3 protein is CAWSFRTEAFF. The CDR3 region has the DNA TGTGCCTGGAGTTTTCGGACTGAAGCTTTCTTT. The chain links TRBV30 to TRBJ1-1; D ambiguous. CDR3 length: 11 amino acids. V lost 2 bases, J lost 5 bases, and 6 bases lay in between. The germline gives CDR1 GTSNPN, CDR2 SVGIG (reference sequence).

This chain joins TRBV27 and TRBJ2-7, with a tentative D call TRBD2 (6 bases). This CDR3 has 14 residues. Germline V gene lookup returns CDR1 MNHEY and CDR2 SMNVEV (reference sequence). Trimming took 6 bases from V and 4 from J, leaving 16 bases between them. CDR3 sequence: CASSYSAGSYEQYF. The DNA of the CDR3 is TGTGCCAGCAGCTACAGCGCCGGGAGTTACGAGCAGTACTTC.

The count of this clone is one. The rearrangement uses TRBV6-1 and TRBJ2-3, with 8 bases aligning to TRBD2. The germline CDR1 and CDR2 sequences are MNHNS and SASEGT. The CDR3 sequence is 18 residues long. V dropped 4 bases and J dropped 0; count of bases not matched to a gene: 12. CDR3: CASSVRVAGTTSTDTQYF. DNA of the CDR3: TGTGCCAGCAGTGTACGCGTAGCGGGAACAACTAGCACAGATACGCAGTATTTT.

The CDR3 DNA reads as TGTGCCAGCTCAAAAATCGGCTACGAGCAGTACTTC. Protein product: CASSKIGYEQYF. The chain is built from TRBV18 and TRBJ2-7; D remains unclear. V was pared by 5 bases and J by 3 bases, with 8 bases between. CDR1 and CDR2 from the germline V gene are KGHSH and LQKENI. The CDR3 length is 12 residues.

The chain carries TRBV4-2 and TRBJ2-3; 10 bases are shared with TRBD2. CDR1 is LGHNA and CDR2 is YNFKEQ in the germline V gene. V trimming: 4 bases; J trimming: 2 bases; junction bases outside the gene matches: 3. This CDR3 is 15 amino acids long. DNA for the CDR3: TGTGCCAGCAGCCCAGGACTAGCGGTCACAGATACGCAGTATTTT. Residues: CASSPGLAVTDTQYF.

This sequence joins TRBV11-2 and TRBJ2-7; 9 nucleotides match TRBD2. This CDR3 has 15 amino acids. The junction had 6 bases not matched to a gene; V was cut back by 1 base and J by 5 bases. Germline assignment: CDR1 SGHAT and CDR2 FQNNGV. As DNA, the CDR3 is TGTGCCAGCAGCTTAGGCGGGGGGGCCGGCGACGAGCAGTACTTC. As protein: CASSLGGGAGDEQYF.

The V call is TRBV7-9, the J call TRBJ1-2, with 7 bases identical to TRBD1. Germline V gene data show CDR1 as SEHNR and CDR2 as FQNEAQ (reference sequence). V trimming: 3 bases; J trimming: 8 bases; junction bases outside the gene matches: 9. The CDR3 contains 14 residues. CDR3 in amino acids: CASSLAGGHLGYTF. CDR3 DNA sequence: TGTGCCAGCAGCTTGGCAGGGGGTCACTTGGGCTACACCTTC.

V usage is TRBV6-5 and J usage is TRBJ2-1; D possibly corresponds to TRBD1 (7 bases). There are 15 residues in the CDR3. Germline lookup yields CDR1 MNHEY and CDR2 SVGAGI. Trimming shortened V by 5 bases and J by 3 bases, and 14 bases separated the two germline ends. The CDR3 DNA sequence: TGTGCCAGCAGTGCGCAGGGGGGTAACTACAATGAGCAGTTCTTC. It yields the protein CASSAQGGNYNEQFF.

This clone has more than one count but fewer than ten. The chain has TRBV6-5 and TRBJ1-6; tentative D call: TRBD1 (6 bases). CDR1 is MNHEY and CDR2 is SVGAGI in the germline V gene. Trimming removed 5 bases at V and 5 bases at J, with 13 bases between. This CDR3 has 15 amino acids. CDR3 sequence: CASSSRGGNNSPLHF. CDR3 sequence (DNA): TGTGCCAGCAGTAGTCGCGGGGGCAATAATTCACCCCTCCACTTT.

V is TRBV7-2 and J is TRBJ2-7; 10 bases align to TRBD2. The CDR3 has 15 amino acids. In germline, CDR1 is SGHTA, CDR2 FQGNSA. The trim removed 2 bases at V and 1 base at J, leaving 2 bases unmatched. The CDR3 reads CASSLLAGESYEQYF. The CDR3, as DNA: TGTGCCAGCAGCTTACTAGCGGGGGAGTCCTACGAGCAGTACTTC.

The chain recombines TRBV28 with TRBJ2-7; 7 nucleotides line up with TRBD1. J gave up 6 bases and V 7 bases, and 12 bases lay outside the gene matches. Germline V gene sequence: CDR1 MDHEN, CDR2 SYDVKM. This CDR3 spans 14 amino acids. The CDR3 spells CASNASGGSREQYF. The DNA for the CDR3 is TGTGCCAGCAATGCGTCAGGGGGTAGCCGCGAGCAGTACTTC.